This T cell receptor (beta chain) was identified during a study of T cells in Graves' hyperthyroidism and ophthalmopathy. Germline V gives CDR1 KGHSH, CDR2 LQKENI. V trimming: 1 base; J trimming: 4 bases; junction bases outside the gene matches: 2. This CDR3 comprises 15 residues. RNA transcripts served as the template for amplifying TCR beta CDR3 regions. Researchers ran a first-round RT-PCR on the TCR CDR3 using the HTBI primer set. TCRdb reprocessed the multiplex PCR reads with MiXCR, giving one entry per CDR3 protein. The sample lists 250,000 to 350,000 distinct CDR3 sequences, 15% to 20% occurring once. This clonotype was observed many times.

The J gene is TRBJ2-1, the V gene TRBV18; 9 nucleotides align to TRBD2. This TCR derives from an older woman with Graves' ophthalmopathy. Sequencing was carried out using blood. The CDR3, as DNA: TGTGCCAGCTCACCACTAGCGGGAGAATACAATGAGCAGTTCTTC. Translating it yields CASSPLAGEYNEQFF.